The T cell receptor (beta chain) under discussion was sequenced for a study of cytomegalovirus exposure and HLA in healthy donors. Background on the study: Findings of an earlier analysis included roughly 120 million unique TCR beta sequences from some 180 million T cells. Findings and limits, study-wide: The productive fraction for most TCR beta V segments was about 90% or about 30% in an earlier analysis. Analyses of presence and absence presupposed an approximately uniform sequencing depth across donors.

PCR involved 60 Vbeta and 13 Jbeta primers. Assay: immunoSEQ multiplex PCR; the TCRdb copy retains only in-frame clones and omits some. The table lists fewer than 250,000 clones, about 80% of them singletons. As for the donors, each was a healthy bone marrow donor. Details on this clone: Its antigen is currently unknown.

The sample comprised PBMCs. The TCR was taken from a male donor in good health and CMV-seronegative.

DNA for the CDR3: TGTGCCAGTAGAGATATGACAGGGACGAACACCGGGGAGCTGTTTTTT. As protein: CASRDMTGTNTGELFF. This rearrangement joins TRBV19 to TRBJ2-2, with TRBD1 identical over 7 bases. This CDR3 has 16 amino acids. Per germline, CDR1 LNHDA and CDR2 SQIVND (reference sequence). Losses at the gene ends were 6 bases for V and 0 bases for J; bases not matched to a gene: 7.